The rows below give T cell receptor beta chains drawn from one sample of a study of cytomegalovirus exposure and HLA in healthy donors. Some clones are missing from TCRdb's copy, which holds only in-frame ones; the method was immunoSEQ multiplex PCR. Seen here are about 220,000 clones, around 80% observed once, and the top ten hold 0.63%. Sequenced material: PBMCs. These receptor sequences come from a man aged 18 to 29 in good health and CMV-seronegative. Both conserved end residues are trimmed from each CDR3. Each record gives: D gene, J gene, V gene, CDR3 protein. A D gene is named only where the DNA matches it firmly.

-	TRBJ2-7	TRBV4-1	ASSQDHSYEQY
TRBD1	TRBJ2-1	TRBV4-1	ASSQGTGGRYNEQF
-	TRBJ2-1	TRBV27	ASTAGTSSYNEQF
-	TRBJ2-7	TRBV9	ASSAHREGRGSYEQY
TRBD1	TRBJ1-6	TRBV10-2	ASSAQGDNSPLH
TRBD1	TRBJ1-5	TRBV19	ASSIRGNQPQH
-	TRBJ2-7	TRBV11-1	ASSLGTATYEQY
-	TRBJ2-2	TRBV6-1	ASSAQGPGELF
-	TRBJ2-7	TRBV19	ASSPGEGIHSYEQY
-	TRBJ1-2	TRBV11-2	ASSLVGGEASA
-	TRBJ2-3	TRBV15	ATSRAWDFSITDTQY
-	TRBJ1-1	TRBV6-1	ASSDDRAGYPNTEAF
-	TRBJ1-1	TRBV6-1	ASSEGPGSEAF
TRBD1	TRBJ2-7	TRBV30	ACYSGQGGQFEQY
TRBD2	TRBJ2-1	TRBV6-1	ASSETGTRSYNEQF
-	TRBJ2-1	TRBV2	ASYPGLQYNEQF
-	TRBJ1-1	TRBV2	ASSETGTKAF
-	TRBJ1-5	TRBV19	ASSMIGDSNQPQH
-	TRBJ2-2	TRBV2	ASRRVLNTGELF
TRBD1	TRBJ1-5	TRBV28	ASTLGQPNQPQH
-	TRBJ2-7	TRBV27	ASSLYAGRTFYEQY
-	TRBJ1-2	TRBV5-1	ASSPRFGGAASGIGGYT
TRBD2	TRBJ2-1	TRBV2	ASSDPIAGTYNEQF
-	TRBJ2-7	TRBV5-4	ASRPYEASFEQY
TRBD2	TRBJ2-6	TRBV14	ASSQERAGLTGANVLT
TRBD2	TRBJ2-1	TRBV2	ASRDSGRTGEQF
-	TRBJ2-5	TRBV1	TSSQERAVGRGTQY
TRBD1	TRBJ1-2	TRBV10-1	ASSESQGAFYGYT
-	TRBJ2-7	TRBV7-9	ASSLGGEVEQY
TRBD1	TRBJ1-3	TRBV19	ASSIGTGGLNGNTIY
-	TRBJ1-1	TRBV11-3	ASSMSQGNTEAF
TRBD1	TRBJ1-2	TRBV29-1	SVQGGSYGYT
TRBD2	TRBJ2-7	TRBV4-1	ASSQTLAGGLFEQY
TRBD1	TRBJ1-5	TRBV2	ASSTQGDSNQPQH
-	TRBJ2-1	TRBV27	ASSSYDKSSYNEQF
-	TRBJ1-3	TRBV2	ASRVDIAGNTIY
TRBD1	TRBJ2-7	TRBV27	ASSILRTGRYEQY
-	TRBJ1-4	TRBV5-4	ASSSGDNNEKLF
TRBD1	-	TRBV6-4	ASSDRQGEYNEQF
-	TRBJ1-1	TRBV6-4	ASSAGHLNTEAF
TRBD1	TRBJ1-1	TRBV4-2	ASSHFRQGLAF
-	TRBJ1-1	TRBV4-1	ASSQEMVSGGSTTEAF
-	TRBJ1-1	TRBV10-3	AISWADRNTEAF
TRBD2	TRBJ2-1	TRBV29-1	SVGTSGSIDEQF
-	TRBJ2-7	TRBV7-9	ASSTGLGDTEQY
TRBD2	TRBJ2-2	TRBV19	ASSMGGTANTGELF
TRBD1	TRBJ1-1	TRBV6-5	ASSYGTVFKEAF
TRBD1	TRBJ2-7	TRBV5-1	ASSTGTGNSYEQY
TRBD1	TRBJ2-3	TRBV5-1	ASSGGQTSTDTQY
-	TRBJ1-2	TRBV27	ASRGANPIKGYT
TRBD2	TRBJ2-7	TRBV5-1	ASSFGGRSHEQY
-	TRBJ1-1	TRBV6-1	ASRKITGTEAF
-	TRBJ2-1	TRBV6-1	ATHPRTAYNEQF
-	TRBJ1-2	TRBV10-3	AITQSTNYGYT